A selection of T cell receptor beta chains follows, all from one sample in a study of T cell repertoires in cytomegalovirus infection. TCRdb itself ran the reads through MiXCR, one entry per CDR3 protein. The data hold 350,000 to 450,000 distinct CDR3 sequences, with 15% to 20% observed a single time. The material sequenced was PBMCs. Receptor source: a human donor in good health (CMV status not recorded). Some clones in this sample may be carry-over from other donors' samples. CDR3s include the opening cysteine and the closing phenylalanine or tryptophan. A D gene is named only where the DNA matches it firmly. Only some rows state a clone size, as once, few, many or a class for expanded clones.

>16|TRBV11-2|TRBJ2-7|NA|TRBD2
CASSLDYASGRYEQYF
TGTGCCAGCAGCTTAGATTATGCTAGCGGGAGATACGAGCAGTACTTC
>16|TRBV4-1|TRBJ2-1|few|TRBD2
CASSLSDGRFVNEQFF
TGCGCCAGCAGCTTGTCCGACGGGAGGTTCGTCAATGAGCAGTTCTTC
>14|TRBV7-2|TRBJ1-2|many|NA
CASSLGGQYYGYTF
TGTGCCAGCAGCTTAGGGGGCCAGTACTATGGCTACACCTTC
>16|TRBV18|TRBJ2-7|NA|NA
CASSPPGLIPSYEQYF
TGTGCCAGCTCACCCCCGGGCCTTATTCCCTCCTACGAGCAGTACTTC
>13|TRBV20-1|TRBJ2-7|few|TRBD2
CSVGLAVRGEQYF
TGCAGTGTGGGACTAGCGGTTAGGGGCGAGCAGTACTTC
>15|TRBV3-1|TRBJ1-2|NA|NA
CASSQAAWGSYGYTF
TGTGCCAGCAGCCAGGCTGCGTGGGGGAGCTATGGCTACACCTTC
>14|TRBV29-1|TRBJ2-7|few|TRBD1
CSVLTTGSSYEQYF
TGCAGCGTCCTCACGACAGGGAGTTCCTACGAGCAGTACTTC
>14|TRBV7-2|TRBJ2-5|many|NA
CASSLGGRGETQYF
TGTGCCAGCAGCTTGGGCGGCCGCGGGGAGACCCAGTACTTC
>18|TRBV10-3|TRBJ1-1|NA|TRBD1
CAIEARQGEHWGNTEAFF
TGTGCCATCGAGGCTCGACAGGGAGAACATTGGGGAAACACTGAAGCTTTCTTT
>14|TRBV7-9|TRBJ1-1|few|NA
CASRKGQQNTEAFF
TGTGCCAGCAGAAAAGGGCAGCAGAACACTGAAGCTTTCTTT
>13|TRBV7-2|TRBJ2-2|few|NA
CASSIRVHGELFF
TGTGCCAGCAGCATCCGCGTCCACGGGGAGCTGTTTTTT
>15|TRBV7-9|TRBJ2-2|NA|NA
CASRPWSGRTGELFF
TGTGCCAGCAGGCCGTGGTCAGGGAGGACCGGGGAGCTGTTTTTT
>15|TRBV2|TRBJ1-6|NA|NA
CASSRSDLQGDALHF
TGTGCCAGCAGTCGTAGCGATCTACAGGGTGATGCCCTCCACTTT
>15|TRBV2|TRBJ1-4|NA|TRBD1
CASSEGQGSGEKLFF
TGTGCCAGCAGTGAAGGACAGGGGTCGGGAGAAAAACTGTTTTTT
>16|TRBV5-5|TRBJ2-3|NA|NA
CTSSMREGGGTDTQYF
TGTACCAGCAGTATGAGAGAAGGGGGAGGCACAGATACGCAGTATTTT
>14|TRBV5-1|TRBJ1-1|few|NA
CASSLVGIYTEAFF
TGCGCCAGCAGCTTGGTAGGCATTTACACTGAAGCTTTCTTT
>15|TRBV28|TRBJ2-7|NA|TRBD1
CASSLGAGQGREQYF
TGTGCCAGCAGTTTAGGAGCGGGACAGGGTCGGGAGCAGTACTTC
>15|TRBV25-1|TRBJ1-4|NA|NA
CASSDVRETNEKLFF
TGTGCCAGCAGTGATGTGCGGGAGACTAATGAAAAACTGTTTTTT
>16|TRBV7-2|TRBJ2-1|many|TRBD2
CASTRRAGVSYNEQFF
TGTGCCAGCACCCGTAGGGCGGGAGTGTCCTACAATGAGCAGTTCTTC
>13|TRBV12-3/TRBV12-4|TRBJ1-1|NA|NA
CASRTRGGTEAFF
TGTGCCAGCCGCACGAGGGGGGGCACTGAAGCTTTCTTT
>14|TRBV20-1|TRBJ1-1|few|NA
CSARRGGVNTEAFF
TGCAGTGCTAGAAGGGGGGGAGTGAACACTGAAGCTTTCTTT
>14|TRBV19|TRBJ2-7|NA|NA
CASSISSSTYEQYF
TGTGCCAGTAGTATCAGCAGTTCTACCTACGAGCAGTACTTC
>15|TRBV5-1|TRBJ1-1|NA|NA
CASSLSRGINTEAFF
TGCGCCAGCAGCTTATCTAGAGGGATTAACACTGAAGCTTTCTTT
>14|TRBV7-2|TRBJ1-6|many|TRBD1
CASSSGQGSSPLHF
TGTGCCAGCAGCTCGGGACAGGGGTCTTCACCCCTCCACTTT
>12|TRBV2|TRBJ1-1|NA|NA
CAITISGPEAFF
TGTGCCATAACGATATCGGGTCCTGAAGCTTTCTTT
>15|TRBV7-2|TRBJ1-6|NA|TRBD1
CASSLQQGVYSPLHF
TGTGCCAGCAGCTTGCAACAGGGGGTATATTCACCCCTCCACTTT
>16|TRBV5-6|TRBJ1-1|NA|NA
CASSVLELRMNTEAFF
TGTGCCAGCAGCGTGTTGGAGCTTCGAATGAACACTGAAGCTTTCTTT
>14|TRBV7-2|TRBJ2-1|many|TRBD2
CASSYRLAWNEQFF
TGTGCCAGCAGCTATCGACTAGCGTGGAATGAGCAGTTCTTC
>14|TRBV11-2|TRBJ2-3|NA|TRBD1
CASNRDRGSDRQYF
TGTGCCAGCAACCGGGACAGGGGATCAGATAGGCAGTATTTT
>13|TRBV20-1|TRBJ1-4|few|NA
CSASDNLSEKLFF
TGCAGTGCCTCGGACAATTTGAGTGAAAAACTGTTTTTT
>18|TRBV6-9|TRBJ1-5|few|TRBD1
CASSYIDPDRAEDQPQHF
TGTGCCAGCAGTTATATAGACCCTGACAGGGCGGAAGATCAGCCCCAGCATTTT
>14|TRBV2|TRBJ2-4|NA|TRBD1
CASRQGRAWDIQYF
TGTGCCAGCAGACAGGGGCGGGCGTGGGACATTCAGTACTTC
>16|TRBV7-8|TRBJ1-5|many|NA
CASSLAGINSNQPQHF
TGTGCCAGCAGCTTAGCAGGGATTAATAGCAATCAGCCCCAGCATTTT
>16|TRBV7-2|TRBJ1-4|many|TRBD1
CASSLELGQGGEKLFF
TGTGCCAGCAGCTTAGAGTTGGGACAGGGGGGTGAAAAACTGTTTTTT
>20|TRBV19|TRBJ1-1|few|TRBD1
CASSIIGLRQGFLMNTEAFF
TGTGCCAGTAGTATTATCGGCCTCCGACAGGGTTTCTTGATGAACACTGAAGCTTTCTTT
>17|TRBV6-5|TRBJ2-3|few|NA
CASSPGRGRSSTDTQYF
TGTGCCAGCAGTCCGGGACGAGGCCGTTCTAGCACAGATACGCAGTATTTT
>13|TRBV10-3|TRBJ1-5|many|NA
CAISESLGQPQHF
TGTGCCATCAGTGAGTCGTTGGGTCAGCCCCAGCATTTT
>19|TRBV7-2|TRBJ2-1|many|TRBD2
CASTSRGSGAGGSYNEQFF
TGTGCCAGCACCTCCCGGGGTAGCGGGGCCGGGGGCTCCTACAATGAGCAGTTCTTC
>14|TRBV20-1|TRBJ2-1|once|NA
CSASRDSLRGEQFF
TGCAGTGCATCCCGGGACTCCCTTCGGGGAGAGCAGTTCTTC
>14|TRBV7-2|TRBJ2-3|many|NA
CASSLVSGPDTQYF
TGTGCCAGCAGCTTAGTATCCGGCCCAGATACGCAGTATTTT
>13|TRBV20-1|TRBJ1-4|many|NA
CSARTANGEKLFF
TGCAGTGCGAGGACAGCTAATGGGGAAAAACTGTTTTTT
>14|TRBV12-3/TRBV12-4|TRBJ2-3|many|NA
CASSLMTSPGTQYF
TGTGCCAGCAGTTTGATGACTAGTCCGGGTACGCAGTATTTT
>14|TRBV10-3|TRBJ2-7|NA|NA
CAISESRSPDEQYF
TGTGCCATCAGTGAGTCGAGGTCCCCCGACGAGCAGTACTTC
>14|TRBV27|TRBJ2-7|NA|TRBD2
CASSLVEGLNEQYF
TGTGCCAGCAGCTTGGTCGAGGGACTAAACGAGCAGTACTTC
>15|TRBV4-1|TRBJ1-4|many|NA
CASSQAQGSNEKLFF
TGCGCCAGCAGCCAGGCTCAGGGGTCTAATGAAAAACTGTTTTTT
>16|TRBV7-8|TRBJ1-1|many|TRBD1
CASSISPGTANTEAFF
TGTGCCAGCAGCATCAGTCCCGGGACAGCGAACACTGAAGCTTTCTTT
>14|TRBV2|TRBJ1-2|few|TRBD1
CASRKLQGGDGYTF
TGTGCCAGCAGAAAACTACAGGGGGGAGATGGCTACACCTTC
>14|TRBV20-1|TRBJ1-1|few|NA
CSARKSRFNTEAFF
TGCAGTGCTAGGAAGAGCAGATTCAACACTGAAGCTTTCTTT
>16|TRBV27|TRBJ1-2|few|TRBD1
CASSLSIRGPIYGYTF
TGTGCCAGCAGTTTATCGATCAGGGGGCCGATCTATGGCTACACCTTC
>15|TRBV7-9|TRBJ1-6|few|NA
CASSLGGRYNSPLHF
TGTGCCAGCAGCTTGGGGGGGCGCTATAATTCACCCCTCCACTTT
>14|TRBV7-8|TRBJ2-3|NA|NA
CASSSRQLTDTQYF
TGTGCCAGCAGCTCCCGACAGCTCACAGATACGCAGTATTTT
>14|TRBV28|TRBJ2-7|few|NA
CASSFQGPSYEQYF
TGTGCCAGCAGTTTCCAGGGGCCCTCCTACGAGCAGTACTTC
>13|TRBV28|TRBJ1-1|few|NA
CASRSGQLLGAFF
TGTGCCAGCAGGAGTGGACAGCTTTTGGGAGCTTTCTTT
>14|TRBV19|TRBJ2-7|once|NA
CASSLDPAGYEQYF
TGTGCCAGTAGTTTAGATCCGGCCGGCTACGAGCAGTACTTC